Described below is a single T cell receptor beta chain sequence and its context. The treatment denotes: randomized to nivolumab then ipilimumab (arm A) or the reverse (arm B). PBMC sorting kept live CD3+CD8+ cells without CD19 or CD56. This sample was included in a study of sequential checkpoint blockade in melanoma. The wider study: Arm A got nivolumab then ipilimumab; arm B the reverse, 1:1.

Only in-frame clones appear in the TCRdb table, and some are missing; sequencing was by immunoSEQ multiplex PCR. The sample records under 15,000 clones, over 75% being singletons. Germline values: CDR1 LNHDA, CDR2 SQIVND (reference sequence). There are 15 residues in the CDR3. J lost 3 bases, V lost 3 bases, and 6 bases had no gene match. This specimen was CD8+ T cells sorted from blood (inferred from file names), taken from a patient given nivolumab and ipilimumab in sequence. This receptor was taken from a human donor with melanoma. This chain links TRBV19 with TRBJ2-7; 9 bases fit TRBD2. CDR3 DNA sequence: TGTGCCAGTAGTATGGTTAGCGGGGGTCTCTACGAGCAGTACTTC. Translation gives CASSMVSGGLYEQYF.